What follows are 2 T cell receptor beta chains derived from one specimen sequenced in a study of Graves' ophthalmopathy and Graves' hyperthyroidism. Scientists amplified the TCR beta CDR3 regions from RNA transcripts. The first-round RT-PCR employed HTBI primers together with the Qiagen OneStep RT-PCR kit. A multiplex PCR was then performed as the second round. From the multiplex PCR reads, TCRdb called clonotypes with MiXCR, one entry per CDR3 protein. The sample records 1 million to 1.3 million distinct CDR3 sequences, less than 45% being singletons. The sequenced sample consisted of peripheral blood or thyroid tissue (not recorded which). The receptor set was obtained from an adult man with Graves' hyperthyroidism.

V and J are TRBV19 and TRBJ2-3; unclear D gene. V was pared by 5 bases and J by 7 bases, with 10 bases between. In germline, CDR1 is LNHDA, CDR2 SQIVND (reference sequence). This CDR3 region has 12 residues. CDR3: CASSYDGNTQYF. CDR3 coding DNA: TGTGCCAGTAGTTACGATGGAAATACGCAGTATTTT.

The V and J genes are TRBV11-2 and TRBJ1-1; 7 nucleotides match TRBD1. V dropped 4 bases and J dropped 7; count of bases not matched to a gene: 15. From germline, CDR1 is SGHAT and CDR2 FQNNGV. CDR3 length equals 16 residues. The CDR3 DNA reads as TGTGCCAGCAGCTCAGGGGGACATGACTACCTAGGTGAAGCTTTCTTT. As protein: CASSSGGHDYLGEAFF.